This T cell receptor beta chain was captured in a study of T cells in tuberculosis. Study-level background: Within 7 days of starting treatment, or before, PBMC were stored.

The CDR3 contains 17 residues. Germline V gene sequence: CDR1 SEHNR, CDR2 FQNEAQ (reference sequence). Trimming removed 3 bases at V and 0 bases at J, with 14 bases between. Indicated time point: new active TB diagnosis, blood taken before or within 7 days of starting treatment. Sequencing used immunoSEQ multiplex PCR; TCRdb keeps in-frame clones, though not all of them. The table lists about 49,000 clones, roughly 95% of them singletons, with more than 1.4% in the top ten. V usage is TRBV7-9 and J usage is TRBJ1-4, with D maybe TRBD1 (6 bases). The sequenced sample was PBMCs, obtained at tuberculosis diagnosis. The origin of this receptor is an adult with tuberculosis. The CDR3 sequence is CASSLGRGPATNEKLFF. CDR3 DNA: TGTGCCAGCAGCTTGGGCAGGGGTCCAGCAACTAATGAAAAACTGTTTTTT.